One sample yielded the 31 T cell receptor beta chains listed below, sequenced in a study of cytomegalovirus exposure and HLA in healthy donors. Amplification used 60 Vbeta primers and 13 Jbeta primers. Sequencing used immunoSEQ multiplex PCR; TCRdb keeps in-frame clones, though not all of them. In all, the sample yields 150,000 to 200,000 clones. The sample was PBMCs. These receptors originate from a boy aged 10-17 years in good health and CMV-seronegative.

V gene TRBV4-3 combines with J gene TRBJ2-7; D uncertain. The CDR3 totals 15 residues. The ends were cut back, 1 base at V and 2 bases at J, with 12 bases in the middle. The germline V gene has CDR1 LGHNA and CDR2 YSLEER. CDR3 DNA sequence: TGCGCCAGCAGCCAAGCTCTAGGCCCCACCTACGAGCAGTACTTC. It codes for CASSQALGPTYEQYF.

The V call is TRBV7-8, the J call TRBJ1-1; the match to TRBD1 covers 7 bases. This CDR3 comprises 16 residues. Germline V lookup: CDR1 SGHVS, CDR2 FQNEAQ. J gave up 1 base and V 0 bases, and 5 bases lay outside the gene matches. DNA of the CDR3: TGTGCCAGCAGCTTAGCGCGAAGGGGGCGGAACACTGAAGCTTTCTTT. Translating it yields CASSLARRGRNTEAFF. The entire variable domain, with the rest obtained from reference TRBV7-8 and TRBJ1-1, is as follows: GAGVSQSPRYKVAKRGQDVALRCDPISGHVSLFWYQQALGQGPEFLTYFQNEAQLDKSGLPSDRFFAERPEGSVSTLKIQRTQQEDSAVYLCASSLARRGRNTEAFFGQGTRLTVV.

The DNA for the CDR3 is TGTGCCAGCAGCCGTCCGGGAAACACCATATATTTT. The encoded protein is CASSRPGNTIYF. The rearrangement links TRBV5-6 to TRBJ1-3; D unclear. The CDR3 runs 12 residues. Per the germline V gene, CDR1 is SGHDT and CDR2 is YYEEEE. With 4 bases removed from V and 4 bases from J, the gap between germline ends came to 6 bases.

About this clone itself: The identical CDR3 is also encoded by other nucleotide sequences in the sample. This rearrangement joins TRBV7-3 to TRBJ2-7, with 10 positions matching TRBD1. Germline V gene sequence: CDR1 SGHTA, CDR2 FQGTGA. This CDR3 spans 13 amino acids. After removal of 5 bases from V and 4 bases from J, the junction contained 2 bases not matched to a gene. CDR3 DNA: TGTGCCAGCAGCCCGGGACAGGGGTACGAGCAGTACTTC. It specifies CASSPGQGYEQYF.

In nucleotides, the CDR3 is TGTGCCAGCAGTCCCGAGACAGGGAACTATGGCTACACCTTC. Amino acids: CASSPETGNYGYTF. This chain joins TRBV6-4 and TRBJ1-2; 7 positions match TRBD1. After removal of 5 bases from V and 2 bases from J, the junction contained 5 bases not matched to a gene. Germline values: CDR1 MRHNA, CDR2 SNTAGT. The CDR3 sequence is 14 residues long.

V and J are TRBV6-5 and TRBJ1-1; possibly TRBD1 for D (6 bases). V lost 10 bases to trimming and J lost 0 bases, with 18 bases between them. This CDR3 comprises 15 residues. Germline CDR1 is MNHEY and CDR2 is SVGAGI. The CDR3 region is CATSILGGLNTEAFF. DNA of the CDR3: TGTGCCACCTCAATACTGGGGGGGCTGAACACTGAAGCTTTCTTT.

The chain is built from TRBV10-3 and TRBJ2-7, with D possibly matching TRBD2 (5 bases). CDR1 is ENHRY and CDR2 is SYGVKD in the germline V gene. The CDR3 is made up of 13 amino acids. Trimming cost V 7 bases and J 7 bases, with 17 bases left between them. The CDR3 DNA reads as TGTGCCATCAAGTCGCCTAGCTCGGAGGAGCAGTACTTC. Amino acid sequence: CAIKSPSSEEQYF.

This chain's CDR3 is CASGDRDRNTEAFF. CDR3 DNA sequence: TGTGCCAGCGGGGACAGGGACCGGAACACTGAAGCTTTCTTT. The chain joins TRBV2 to TRBJ1-1; 9 bases match TRBD1. Germline-derived CDR1 and CDR2 are SNHLY and FYNNEI. This CDR3 is built from 14 residues. After removal of 8 bases from V and 1 base from J, the junction contained 5 bases not matched to a gene.

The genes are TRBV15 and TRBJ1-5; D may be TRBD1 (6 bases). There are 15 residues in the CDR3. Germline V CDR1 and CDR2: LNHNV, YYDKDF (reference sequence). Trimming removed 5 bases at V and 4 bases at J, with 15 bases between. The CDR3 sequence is CATSGPGTNNQPQHF. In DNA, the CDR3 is TGTGCCACCAGCGGACCCGGGACAAATAATCAGCCCCAGCATTTT.

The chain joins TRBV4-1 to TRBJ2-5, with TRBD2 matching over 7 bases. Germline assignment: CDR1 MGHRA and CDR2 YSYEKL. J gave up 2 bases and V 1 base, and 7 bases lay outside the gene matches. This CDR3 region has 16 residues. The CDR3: CASSQAWGGEQETQYF. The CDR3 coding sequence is TGCGCCAGCAGCCAAGCGTGGGGGGGGGAACAAGAGACCCAGTACTTC.

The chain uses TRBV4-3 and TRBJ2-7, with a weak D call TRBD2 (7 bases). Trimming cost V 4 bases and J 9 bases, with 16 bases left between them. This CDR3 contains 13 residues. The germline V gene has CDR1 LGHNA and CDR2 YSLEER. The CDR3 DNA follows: TGCGCCAGCAGCCCTGGGGGGGCAGTCGGGCAGTACTTC. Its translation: CASSPGGAVGQYF.

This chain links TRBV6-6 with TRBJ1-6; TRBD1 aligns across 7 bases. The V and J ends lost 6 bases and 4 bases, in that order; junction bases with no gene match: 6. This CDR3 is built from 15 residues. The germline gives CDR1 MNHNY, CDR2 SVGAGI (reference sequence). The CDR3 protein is CASRDSGQYNSPLHF. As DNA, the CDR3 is TGTGCCAGCAGGGACTCGGGACAGTATAATTCACCCCTCCACTTT.

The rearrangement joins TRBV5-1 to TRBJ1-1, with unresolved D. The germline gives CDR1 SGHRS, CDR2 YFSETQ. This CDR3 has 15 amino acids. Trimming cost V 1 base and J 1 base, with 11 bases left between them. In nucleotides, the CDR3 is TGCGCCAGCAGCTTGTCCGGGTTGGGGAACACTGAAGCTTTCTTT. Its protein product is CASSLSGLGNTEAFF.

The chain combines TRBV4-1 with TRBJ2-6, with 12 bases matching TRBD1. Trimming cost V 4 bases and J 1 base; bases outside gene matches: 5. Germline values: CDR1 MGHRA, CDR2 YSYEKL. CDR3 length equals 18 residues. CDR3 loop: CASSPRDRGRSGANVLTF. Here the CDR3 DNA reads TGCGCCAGCAGCCCCCGGGACAGGGGGCGATCTGGGGCCAACGTCCTGACTTTC.

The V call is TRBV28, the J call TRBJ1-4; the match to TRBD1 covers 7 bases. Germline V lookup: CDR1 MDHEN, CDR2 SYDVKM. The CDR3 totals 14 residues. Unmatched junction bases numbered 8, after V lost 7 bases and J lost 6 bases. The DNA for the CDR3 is TGTGCCAGCACCGCGGGAAGGGGGCATGAAAAACTGTTTTTT. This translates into CASTAGRGHEKLFF.

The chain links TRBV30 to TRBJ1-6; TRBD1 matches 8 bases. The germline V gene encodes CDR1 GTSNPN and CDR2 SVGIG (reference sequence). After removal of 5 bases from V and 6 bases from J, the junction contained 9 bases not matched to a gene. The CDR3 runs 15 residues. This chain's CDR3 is CAWCIGQGFNSPLHF. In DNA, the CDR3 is TGTGCCTGGTGTATCGGACAGGGTTTTAATTCACCCCTCCACTTT. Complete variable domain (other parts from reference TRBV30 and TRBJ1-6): SQTIHQWPATLVQPVGSPLSLECTVEGTSNPNLYWYRQAAGRGLQLLFYSVGIGQISSEVPQNLSASRPQDRQFILSSKKLLLSDSGFYLCAWCIGQGFNSPLHFGNGTRLTVT.

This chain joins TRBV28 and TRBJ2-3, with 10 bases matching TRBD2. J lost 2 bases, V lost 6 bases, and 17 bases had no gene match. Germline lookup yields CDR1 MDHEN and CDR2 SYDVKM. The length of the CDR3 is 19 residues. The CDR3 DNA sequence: TGTGCCAGCAGCCTGACTGGGGTAGCGGGGGGCAAATACACAGATACGCAGTATTTT. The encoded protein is CASSLTGVAGGKYTDTQYF.

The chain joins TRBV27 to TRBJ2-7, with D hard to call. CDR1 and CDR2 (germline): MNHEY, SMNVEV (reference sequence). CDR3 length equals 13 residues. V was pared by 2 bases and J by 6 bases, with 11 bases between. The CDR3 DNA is TGTGCCAGCAGTTTAGACACCCTTGGCGAGCAGTACTTC. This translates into CASSLDTLGEQYF.

The CDR3 reads CASSSPRRAGSTDTQYF. The CDR3, as DNA: TGTGCCAGCAGCTCCCCAAGGAGAGCGGGGAGCACAGATACGCAGTATTTT. The gene calls are TRBV11-2 and TRBJ2-3; the match to TRBD2 covers 7 bases. Trimming cost V 4 bases and J 0 bases; bases outside gene matches: 10. Germline V lookup: CDR1 SGHAT, CDR2 FQNNGV. CDR3 length: 17 amino acids.

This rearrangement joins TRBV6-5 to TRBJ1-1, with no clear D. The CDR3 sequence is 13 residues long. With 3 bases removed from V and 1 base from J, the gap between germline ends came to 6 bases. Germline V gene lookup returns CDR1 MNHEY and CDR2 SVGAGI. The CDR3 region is CASSYLRNTEAFF. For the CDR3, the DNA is TGTGCCAGCAGTTATCTAAGGAACACTGAAGCTTTCTTT.

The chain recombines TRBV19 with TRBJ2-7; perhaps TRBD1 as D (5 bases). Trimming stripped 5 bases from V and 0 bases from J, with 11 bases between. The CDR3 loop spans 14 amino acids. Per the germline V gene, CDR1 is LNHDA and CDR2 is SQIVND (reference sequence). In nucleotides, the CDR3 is TGTGCCAGTAGTGCGGACACCCCCTCCTACGAGCAGTACTTC. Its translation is CASSADTPSYEQYF.

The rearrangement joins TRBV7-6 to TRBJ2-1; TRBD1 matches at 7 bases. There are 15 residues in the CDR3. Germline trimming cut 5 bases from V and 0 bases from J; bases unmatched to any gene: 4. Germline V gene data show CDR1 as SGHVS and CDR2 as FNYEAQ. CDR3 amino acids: CASSAGTASYNEQFF. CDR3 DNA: TGTGCCAGCAGCGCAGGGACAGCCTCCTACAATGAGCAGTTCTTC.

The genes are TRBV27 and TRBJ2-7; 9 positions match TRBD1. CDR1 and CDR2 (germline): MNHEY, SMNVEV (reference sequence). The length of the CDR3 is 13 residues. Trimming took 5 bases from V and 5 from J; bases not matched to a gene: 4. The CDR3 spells CASSRQGVDEQYF. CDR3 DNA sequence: TGTGCCAGCAGTCGACAGGGGGTCGACGAGCAGTACTTC.

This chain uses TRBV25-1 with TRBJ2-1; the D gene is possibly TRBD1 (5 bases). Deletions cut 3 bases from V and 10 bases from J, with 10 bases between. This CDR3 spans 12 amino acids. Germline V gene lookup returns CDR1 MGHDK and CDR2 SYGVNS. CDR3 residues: CASSDQGVEQFF. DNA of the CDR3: TGTGCCAGCAGTGACCAGGGTGTAGAGCAGTTCTTC.

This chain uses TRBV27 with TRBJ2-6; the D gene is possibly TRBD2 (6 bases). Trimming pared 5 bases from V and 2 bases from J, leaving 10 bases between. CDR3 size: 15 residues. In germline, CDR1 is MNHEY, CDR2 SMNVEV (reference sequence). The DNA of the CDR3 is TGTGCCAGCAGTCCCCGGGGGACTGGGGCCAACGTCCTGACTTTC. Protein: CASSPRGTGANVLTF.

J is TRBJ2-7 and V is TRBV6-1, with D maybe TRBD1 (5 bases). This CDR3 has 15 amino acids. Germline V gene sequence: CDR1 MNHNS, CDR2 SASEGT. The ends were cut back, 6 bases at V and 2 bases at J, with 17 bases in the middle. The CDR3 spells CASRPETAFPYEQYF. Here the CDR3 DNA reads TGTGCCAGCAGACCCGAGACAGCCTTTCCCTACGAGCAGTACTTC.

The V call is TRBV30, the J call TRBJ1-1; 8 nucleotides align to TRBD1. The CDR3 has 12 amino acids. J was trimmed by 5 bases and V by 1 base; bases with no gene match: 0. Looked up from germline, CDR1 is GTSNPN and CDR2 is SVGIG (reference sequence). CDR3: CAWSGQGTEAFF. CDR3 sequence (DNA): TGTGCCTGGAGTGGACAGGGGACTGAAGCTTTCTTT.

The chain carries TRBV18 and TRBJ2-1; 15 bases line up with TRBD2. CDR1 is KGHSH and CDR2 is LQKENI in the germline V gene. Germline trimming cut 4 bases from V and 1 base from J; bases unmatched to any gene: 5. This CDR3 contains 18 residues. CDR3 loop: CASSQNGLAGGSYNEQFF. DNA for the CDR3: TGTGCCAGCTCACAAAACGGACTAGCGGGGGGGTCCTACAATGAGCAGTTCTTC.

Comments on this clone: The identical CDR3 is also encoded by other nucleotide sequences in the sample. CDR3 sequence reads: CASSDGQGFSYNEQFF. DNA for the CDR3: TGTGCCAGCAGCGACGGTCAGGGCTTCTCCTACAATGAGCAGTTCTTC. The V gene is TRBV9, the J gene TRBJ2-1; D is possibly TRBD1 (5 bases). CDR1 SGDLS and CDR2 YYNGEE come from the germline V gene. The CDR3 sequence is 16 residues long. The V end was cut by 3 bases, the J end by 0 bases, with 13 bases between.

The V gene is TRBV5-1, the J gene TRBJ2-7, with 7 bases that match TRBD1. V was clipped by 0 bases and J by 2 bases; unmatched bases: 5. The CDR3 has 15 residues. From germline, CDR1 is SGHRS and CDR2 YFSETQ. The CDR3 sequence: CASSLEGTEAYEQYF. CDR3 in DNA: TGCGCCAGCAGCTTGGAAGGGACAGAAGCCTACGAGCAGTACTTC.

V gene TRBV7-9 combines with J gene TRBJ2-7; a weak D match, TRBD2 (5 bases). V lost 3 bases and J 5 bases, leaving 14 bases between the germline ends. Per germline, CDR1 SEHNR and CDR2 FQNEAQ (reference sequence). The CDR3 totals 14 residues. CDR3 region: CASSLLRTANEQYF. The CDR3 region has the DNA TGTGCCAGCAGCTTGCTCCGGACTGCTAACGAGCAGTACTTC. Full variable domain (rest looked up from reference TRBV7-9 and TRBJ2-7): DTGVSQNPRHKITKRGQNVTFRCDPISEHNRLYWYRQTLGQGPEFLTYFQNEAQLEKSRLLSDRFSAERPKGSFSTLEIQRTEQGDSAMYLCASSLLRTANEQYFGPGTRLTVT.